This T cell receptor (beta chain) was sequenced for a study of Ad26.COV2.S vaccination and SARS-CoV-2 variants. TCRdb keeps only in-frame clones here, not all; method: immunoSEQ multiplex PCR. This table has under 500,000 clones, approximately 92% appearing once. This CDR3 has 16 amino acids. In germline, CDR1 is KGHSH, CDR2 LQKENI. J gave up 3 bases and V 4 bases, and 6 bases lay outside the gene matches. Treatment in this sample: around 19 received Ad26.COV2.S at low or high dose, single or two shots; roughly 5 received placebo; per-sample allocation not given. The samples were gathered on day 63 after the first injection of vaccine or placebo.

This material consisted of peripheral blood, taken in a trial of Ad26.COV2.S vaccine versus placebo. This sequence originates from a person between 18 and 60 years old who received the Ad26.COV2.S COVID-19 vaccine or a placebo. The chain combines TRBV18 with TRBJ1-5, with 10 bases fitting TRBD1. DNA of the CDR3: TGTGCCAGCTCACTCCAAGACAGGGGGCTCAATCAGCCCCAGCATTTT. It codes for CASSLQDRGLNQPQHF.